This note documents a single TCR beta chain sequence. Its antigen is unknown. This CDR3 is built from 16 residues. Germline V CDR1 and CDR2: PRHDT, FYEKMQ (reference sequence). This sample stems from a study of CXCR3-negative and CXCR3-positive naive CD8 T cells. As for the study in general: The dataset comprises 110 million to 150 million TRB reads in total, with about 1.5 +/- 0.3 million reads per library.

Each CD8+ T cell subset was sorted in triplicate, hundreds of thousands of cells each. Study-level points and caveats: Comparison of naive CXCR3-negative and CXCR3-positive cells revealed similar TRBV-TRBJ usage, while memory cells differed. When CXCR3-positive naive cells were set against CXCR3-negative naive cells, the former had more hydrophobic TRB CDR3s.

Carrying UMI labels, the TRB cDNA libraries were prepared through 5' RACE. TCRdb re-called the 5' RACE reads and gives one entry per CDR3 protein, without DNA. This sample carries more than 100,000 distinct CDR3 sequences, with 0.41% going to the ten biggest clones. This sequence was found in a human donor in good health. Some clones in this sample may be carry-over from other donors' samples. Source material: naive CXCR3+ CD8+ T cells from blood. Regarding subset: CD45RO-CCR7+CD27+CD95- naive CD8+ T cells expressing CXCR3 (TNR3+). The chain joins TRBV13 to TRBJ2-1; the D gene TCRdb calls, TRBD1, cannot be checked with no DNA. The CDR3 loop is CASSTTGQDSYNEQFF.